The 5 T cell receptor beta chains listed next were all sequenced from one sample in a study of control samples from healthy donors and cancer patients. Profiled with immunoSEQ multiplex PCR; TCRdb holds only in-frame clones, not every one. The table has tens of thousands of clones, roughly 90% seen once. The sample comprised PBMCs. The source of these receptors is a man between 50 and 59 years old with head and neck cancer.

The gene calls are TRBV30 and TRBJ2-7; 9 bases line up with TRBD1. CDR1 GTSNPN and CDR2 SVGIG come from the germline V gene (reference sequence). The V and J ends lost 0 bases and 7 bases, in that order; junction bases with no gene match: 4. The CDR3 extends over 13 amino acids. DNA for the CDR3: TGTGCCTGGAGTGTACAGGGGGCTGGGGAGCAGTACTTC. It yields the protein CAWSVQGAGEQYF.

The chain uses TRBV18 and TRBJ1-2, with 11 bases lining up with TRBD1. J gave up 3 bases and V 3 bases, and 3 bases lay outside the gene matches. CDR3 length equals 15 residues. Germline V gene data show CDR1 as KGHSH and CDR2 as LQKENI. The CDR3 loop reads CASSPGQGDYYGYTF. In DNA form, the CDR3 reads TGTGCCAGCTCACCGGGACAGGGGGATTACTATGGCTACACCTTC.

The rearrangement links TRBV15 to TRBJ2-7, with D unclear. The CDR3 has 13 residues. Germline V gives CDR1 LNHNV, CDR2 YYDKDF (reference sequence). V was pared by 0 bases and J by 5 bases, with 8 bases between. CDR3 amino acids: CATSRDYVDEQYF. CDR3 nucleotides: TGTGCCACCAGCAGAGATTATGTGGACGAGCAGTACTTC. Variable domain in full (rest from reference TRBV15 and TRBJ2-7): DAMVIQNPRYQVTQFGKPVTLSCSQTLNHNVMYWYQQKSSQAPKLLFHYYDKDFNNEADTPDNFQSRRPNTSFCFLDIRSPGLGDTAMYLCATSRDYVDEQYFGPGTRLTVT.

CDR3 region: CASSIAAGDRYTF. The CDR3 nucleotides read TGTGCCAGTAGTATAGCGGCAGGTGACCGCTACACCTTC. The chain is built from TRBV19 and TRBJ1-2, with unresolved D. The ends were cut back, 1 base at V and 9 bases at J, with 12 bases in the middle. Germline V gene lookup returns CDR1 LNHDA and CDR2 SQIVND (reference sequence). The CDR3 covers 13 residues.

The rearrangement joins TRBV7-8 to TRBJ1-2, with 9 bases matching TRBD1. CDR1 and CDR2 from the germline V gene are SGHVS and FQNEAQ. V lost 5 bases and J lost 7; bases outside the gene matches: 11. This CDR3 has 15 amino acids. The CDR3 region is CASSTAGTGIGGYTF. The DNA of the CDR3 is TGTGCCAGCAGCACTGCCGGGACAGGGATTGGTGGCTACACCTTC.